The 13 T cell receptor beta chains in this list originate from one sample, sequenced in a study of long-term antiretroviral therapy in people with HIV. The assay, immunoSEQ v3.0, was run at survey level. Sequenced by immunoSEQ multiplex PCR; TCRdb stores in-frame clones only, minus some. There are 35,000 to 45,000 clones in the sample; less than 85% occur only once, and under 7% lies in the top ten. The material was unsorted PBMCs, obtained 3.4 years after starting antiretroviral therapy. Receptors were obtained from a young man with HIV.

This sequence joins TRBV28 and TRBJ1-2; D remains ambiguous. The CDR3 totals 15 residues. Between the trimmed V and J ends, which lost 6 bases and 4 bases, there was a span of 18 bases. The germline gives CDR1 MDHEN, CDR2 SYDVKM. In DNA form, the CDR3 reads TGTGCCAGCAGACCGGGCCAATGGGTGGTCTATGGCTACACCTTC. It encodes CASRPGQWVVYGYTF.

The J gene is TRBJ1-1, the V gene TRBV7-6, with D perhaps matching TRBD1 (5 bases). The CDR3 has 17 residues. Trimming cost V 6 bases and J 0 bases, with 20 bases left between them. Germline CDR1 and CDR2: SGHVS and FNYEAQ. The CDR3 loop is CASSSIRARGLNTEAFF. The CDR3 DNA follows: TGTGCCAGCAGTTCAATCAGGGCGAGGGGACTGAACACTGAAGCTTTCTTT.

The V call is TRBV25-1, the J call TRBJ1-5; unclear D gene. The germline V and J ends were trimmed by 3 bases and 0 bases, with 6 bases remaining between them. The CDR3 is 14 amino acids. Germline V gene sequence: CDR1 MGHDK, CDR2 SYGVNS. The CDR3 nucleotides read TGTGCCAGCAGTGAGTTGGTTAGCAATCAGCCCCAGCATTTT. It encodes CASSELVSNQPQHF.

The chain carries TRBV5-4 and TRBJ2-3; no definite D call. Trimming took 0 bases from V and 0 from J, leaving 2 bases between them. Germline V gives CDR1 SGHNT, CDR2 YYREEE (reference sequence). The CDR3 runs to 13 residues. The CDR3 DNA reads TGTGCCAGCAGCTTGGGGAGCACAGATACGCAGTATTTT. It translates to CASSLGSTDTQYF.

The chain links TRBV9 to TRBJ2-5; no reliable D call. V was cut by 7 bases and J by 5 bases, with 12 bases left in between. Germline V gene sequence: CDR1 SGDLS, CDR2 YYNGEE. CDR3 length equals 12 residues. This chain's CDR3 is CASSTPPETQYF. The CDR3 nucleotides read TGTGCCAGCTCGACTCCCCCGGAGACCCAGTACTTC.

The rearrangement uses TRBV15 and TRBJ2-3; TRBD2 agrees at 8 bases. Germline loops: CDR1 LNHNV, CDR2 YYDKDF (reference sequence). The V segment lost 1 base and the J segment 2 bases; nucleotides outside the gene matches: 5. The CDR3 totals 16 residues. CDR3 coding DNA: TGTGCCACCAGCAGAGGGCAAGCGGGAGCCACAGATACGCAGTATTTT. Translating gives CATSRGQAGATDTQYF.

V and J are TRBV7-9 and TRBJ2-5; a weak D match, TRBD2 (5 bases). V lost 5 bases, J lost 2 bases, and 6 bases lay in between. The CDR3 totals 12 residues. Germline lookup yields CDR1 SEHNR and CDR2 FQNEAQ (reference sequence). CDR3 region: CASSREQETQYF. CDR3 nucleotides: TGTGCCAGCAGCCGGGAACAAGAGACCCAGTACTTC.

The J gene is TRBJ1-2, the V gene TRBV7-2; D gene unclear. V dropped 1 base and J dropped 8 bases, with 17 bases sitting between them. The CDR3 is 15 amino acids. The germline V gene encodes CDR1 SGHTA and CDR2 FQGNSA. This CDR3 is CASSLDDGVRAGYTF. CDR3 nucleotides: TGTGCCAGCAGCTTAGATGACGGGGTAAGGGCCGGCTACACCTTC. The full variable domain, in which reference TRBV7-2 and TRBJ1-2 provide the parts outside the CDR3, is GAGVSQSPSNKVTEKGKDVELRCDPISGHTALYWYRQSLGQGLEFLIYFQGNSAPDKSGLPSDRFSAERTGGSVSTLTIQRTQQEDSAVYLCASSLDDGVRAGYTFGSGTRLTVV.

V gene TRBV18 combines with J gene TRBJ1-4, with a tentative D call TRBD1 (5 bases). The V end was cut by 8 bases, the J end by 8 bases, with 15 bases between. The CDR3 extends over 13 amino acids. Germline V gene lookup returns CDR1 KGHSH and CDR2 LQKENI. Here the CDR3 reads CASARERGEKLFF. CDR3 bases: TGTGCCAGCGCACGGGAGAGGGGAGAAAAACTGTTTTTT.

The genes are TRBV11-3 and TRBJ2-3; 9 bases line up with TRBD2. The junction had 4 bases not matched to a gene; V was cut back by 7 bases and J by 2 bases. This CDR3 region has 14 residues. Germline loops: CDR1 SGHNT, CDR2 YENEEA. CDR3 sequence (DNA): TGTGCCAGCAAACCTAGCGGGAACACAGATACGCAGTATTTT. Protein sequence: CASKPSGNTDTQYF. Using reference TRBV11-3 and TRBJ2-3 for the parts outside the CDR3, the full variable domain is EAGVVQSPRYKIIEKKQPVAFWCNPISGHNTLYWYLQNLGQGPELLIRYENEEAVDDSQLPKDRFSAERLKGVDSTLKIQPAELGDSAVYLCASKPSGNTDTQYFGPGTRLTVL.

The chain has TRBV28 and TRBJ1-5, with D unclear. The germline CDR1 and CDR2 sequences are MDHEN and SYDVKM. Trimming cost V 5 bases and J 6 bases, with 11 bases left between them. The CDR3 consists of 13 residues. In DNA, the CDR3 is TGTGCCAGCAGTCCATGGCTCGGTCAGCCCCAGCATTTT. Its translation: CASSPWLGQPQHF. The full variable domain, rest sourced from reference TRBV28 and TRBJ1-5, is DVKVTQSSRYLVKRTGEKVFLECVQDMDHENMFWYRQDPGLGLRLIYFSYDVKMKEKGDIPEGYSVSREKKERFSLILESASTNQTSMYLCASSPWLGQPQHFGDGTRLSIL.

This chain uses TRBV2 with TRBJ2-1; 7 bases fit TRBD2. This CDR3 has 16 residues. Germline CDR1 reads SNHLY; CDR2 reads FYNNEI. V lost 2 bases and J lost 8; bases outside the gene matches: 12. CDR3 sequence (DNA): TGTGCCAGCAGTGAACCTCTTGGGTGGGAGGGCGATGAGCAGTTCTTC. Protein product: CASSEPLGWEGDEQFF.

The count of this clone is one. The V and J genes are TRBV5-6 and TRBJ2-7; D is unclear. The V and J ends lost 0 bases and 4 bases respectively, with 8 bases between them. Germline CDR1 SGHDT, CDR2 YYEEEE. The CDR3 runs to 13 residues. CDR3 coding DNA: TGTGCCAGCAGCTTGGGTGGACGGTACGAGCAGTACTTC. Encoded protein: CASSLGGRYEQYF.